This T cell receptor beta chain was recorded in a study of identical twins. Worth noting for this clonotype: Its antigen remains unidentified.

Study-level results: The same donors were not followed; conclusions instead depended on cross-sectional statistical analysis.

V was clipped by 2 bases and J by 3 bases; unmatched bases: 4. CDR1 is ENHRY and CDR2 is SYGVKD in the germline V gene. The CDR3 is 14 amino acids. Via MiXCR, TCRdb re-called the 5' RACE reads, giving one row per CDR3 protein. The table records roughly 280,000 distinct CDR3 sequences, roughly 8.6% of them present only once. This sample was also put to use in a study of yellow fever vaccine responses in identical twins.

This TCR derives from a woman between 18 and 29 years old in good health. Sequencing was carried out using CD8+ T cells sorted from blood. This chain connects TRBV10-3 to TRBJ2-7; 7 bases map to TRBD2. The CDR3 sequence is CAISETGGVYEQYF. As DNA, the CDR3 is TGTGCCATCAGTGAGACTGGGGGGGTCTACGAGCAGTACTTC.